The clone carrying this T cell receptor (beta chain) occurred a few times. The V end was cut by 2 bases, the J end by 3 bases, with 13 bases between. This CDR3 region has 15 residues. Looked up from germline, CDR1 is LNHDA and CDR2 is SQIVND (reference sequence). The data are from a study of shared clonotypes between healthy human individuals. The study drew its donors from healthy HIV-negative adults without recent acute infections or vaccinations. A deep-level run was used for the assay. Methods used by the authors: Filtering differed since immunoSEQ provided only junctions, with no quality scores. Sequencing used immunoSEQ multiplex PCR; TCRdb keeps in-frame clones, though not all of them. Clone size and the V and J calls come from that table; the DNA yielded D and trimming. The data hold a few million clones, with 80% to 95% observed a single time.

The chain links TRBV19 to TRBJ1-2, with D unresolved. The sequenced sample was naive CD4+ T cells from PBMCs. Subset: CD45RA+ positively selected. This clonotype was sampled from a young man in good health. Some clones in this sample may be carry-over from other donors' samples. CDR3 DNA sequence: TGTGCCAGTAGTATACGGGCCCTTGGTGACTATGGCTACACCTTC. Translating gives CASSIRALGDYGYTF.